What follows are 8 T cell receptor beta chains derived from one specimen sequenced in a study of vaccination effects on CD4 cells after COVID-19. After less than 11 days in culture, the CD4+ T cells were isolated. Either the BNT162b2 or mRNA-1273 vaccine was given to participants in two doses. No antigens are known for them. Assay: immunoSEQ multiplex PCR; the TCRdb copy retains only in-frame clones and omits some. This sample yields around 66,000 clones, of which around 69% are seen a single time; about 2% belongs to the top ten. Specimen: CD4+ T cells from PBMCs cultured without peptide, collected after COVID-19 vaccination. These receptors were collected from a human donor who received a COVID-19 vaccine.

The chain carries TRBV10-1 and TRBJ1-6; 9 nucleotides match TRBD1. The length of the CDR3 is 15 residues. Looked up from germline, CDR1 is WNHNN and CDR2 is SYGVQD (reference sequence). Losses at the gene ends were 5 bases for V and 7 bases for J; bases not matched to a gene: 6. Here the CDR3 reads CASSSGQGMNSPLHF. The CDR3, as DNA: TGCGCCAGCAGTTCCGGACAGGGGATGAATTCACCCCTCCACTTT.

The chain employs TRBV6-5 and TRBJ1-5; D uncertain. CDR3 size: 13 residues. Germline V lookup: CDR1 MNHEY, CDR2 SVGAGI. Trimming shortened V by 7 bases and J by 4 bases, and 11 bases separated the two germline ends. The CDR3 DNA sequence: TGTGCCAGCACCTTAACGGGGAATCAGCCCCAGCATTTT. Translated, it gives CASTLTGNQPQHF.

CDR3 nucleotides: TGCAGTGCTAGAGAGGGGGGTTTGCAGTACGTC. It specifies CSAREGGLQYV. The rearrangement uses TRBV20-1 and TRBJ2-7; D may be TRBD2 (6 bases). Germline-derived CDR1 and CDR2 are DFQATT and SNEGSKA (reference sequence). V was trimmed by 0 bases and J by 9 bases, leaving 9 bases between them. The CDR3 loop spans 11 amino acids.

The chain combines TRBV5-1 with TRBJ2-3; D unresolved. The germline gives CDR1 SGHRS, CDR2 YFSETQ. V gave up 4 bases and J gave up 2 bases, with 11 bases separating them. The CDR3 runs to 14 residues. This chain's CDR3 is CASSDMKSTDTQYF. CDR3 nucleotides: TGCGCCAGCAGCGACATGAAATCCACAGATACGCAGTATTTT. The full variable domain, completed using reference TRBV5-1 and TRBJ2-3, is KAGVTQTPRYLIKTRGQQVTLSCSPISGHRSVSWYQQTPGQGLQFLFEYFSETQRNKGNFPGRFSGRQFSNSRSEMNVSTLELGDSALYLCASSDMKSTDTQYFGPGTRLTVL.

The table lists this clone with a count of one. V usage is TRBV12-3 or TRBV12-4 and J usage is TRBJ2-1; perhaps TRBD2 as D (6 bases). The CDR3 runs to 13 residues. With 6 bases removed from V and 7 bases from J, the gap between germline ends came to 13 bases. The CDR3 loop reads CASSRGRGNEQFF. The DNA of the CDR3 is TGTGCCAGCAGCCGTGGACGGGGGAATGAGCAGTTCTTC.

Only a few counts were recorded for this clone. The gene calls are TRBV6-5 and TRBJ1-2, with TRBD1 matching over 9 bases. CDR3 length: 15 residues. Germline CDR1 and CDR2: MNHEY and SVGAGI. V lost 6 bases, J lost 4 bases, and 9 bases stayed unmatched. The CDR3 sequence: CASSHPQGAGYGYTF. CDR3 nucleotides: TGTGCCAGCAGCCACCCACAGGGGGCCGGCTATGGCTACACCTTC.

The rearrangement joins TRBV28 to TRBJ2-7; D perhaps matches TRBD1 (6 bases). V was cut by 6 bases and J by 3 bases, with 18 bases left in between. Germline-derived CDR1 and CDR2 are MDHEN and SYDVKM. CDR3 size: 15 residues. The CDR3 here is CASSLDRTYFYEQYV. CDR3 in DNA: TGTGCCAGCAGCTTAGACAGGACTTACTTCTACGAGCAGTACGTC.

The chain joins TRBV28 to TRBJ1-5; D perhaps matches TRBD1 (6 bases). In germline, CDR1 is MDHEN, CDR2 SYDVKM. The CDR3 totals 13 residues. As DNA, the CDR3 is TGTGCAGGTGGGGGCTTGGGGCATCAGCCCCAGCATTTT. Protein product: CAGGGLGHQPQHF.